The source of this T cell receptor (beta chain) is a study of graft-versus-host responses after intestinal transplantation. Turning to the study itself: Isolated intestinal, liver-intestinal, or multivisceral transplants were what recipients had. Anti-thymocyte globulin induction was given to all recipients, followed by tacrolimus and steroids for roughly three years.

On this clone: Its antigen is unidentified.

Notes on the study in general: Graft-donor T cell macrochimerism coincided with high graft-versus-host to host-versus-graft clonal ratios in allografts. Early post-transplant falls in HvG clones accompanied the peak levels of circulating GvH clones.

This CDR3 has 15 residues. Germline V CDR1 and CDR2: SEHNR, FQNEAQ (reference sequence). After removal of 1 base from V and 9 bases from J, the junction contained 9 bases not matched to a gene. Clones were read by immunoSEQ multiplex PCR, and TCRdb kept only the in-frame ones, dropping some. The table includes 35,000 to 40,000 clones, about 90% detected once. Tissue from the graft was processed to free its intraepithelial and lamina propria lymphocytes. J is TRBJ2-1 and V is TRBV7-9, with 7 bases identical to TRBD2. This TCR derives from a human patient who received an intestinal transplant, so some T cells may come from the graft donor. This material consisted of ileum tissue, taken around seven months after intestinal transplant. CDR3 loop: CASSLVTGGRVEQFF. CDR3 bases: TGTGCCAGCAGCTTAGTTACGGGGGGAAGAGTTGAGCAGTTCTTC.